This T cell receptor (beta chain) was sequenced in a study of CD8 T cells in Susac syndrome. Study conclusions and caveats: As acknowledged by the study, its TCR sequencing and HLA analysis included a relatively small number of individuals.

After extraction with the RNeasy kit, about 0.5 to 1 ug of the RNA was reverse transcribed using random hexamers. TCRdb redid the calling of the immunoSEQ multiplex PCR reads with MiXCR, one entry per CDR3 protein. Seen here are over 150,000 distinct CDR3 sequences, around 93% observed once, and the top ten hold approximately 0.094%. The CDR3 has 15 residues. CDR1 is MNHNS, CDR2 SASEGT, per germline. V was clipped by 1 base and J by 1 base, with 7 bases between them. Comment on this clonotype: Its antigen is as yet unknown.

Sequencing of TCR beta drew on CD8+ and CD4+ T cells from blood. Those who served as multiple sclerosis controls were treatment-naive patients with stable or active relapsing-remitting disease. TEMRA cells were FACS-enriched, with CD8+ and CD4+ T cells isolated negatively. The sample was CD4+ T cells from PBMCs. This TCR came from a human donor with multiple sclerosis. This chain joins TRBV6-1 and TRBJ2-2; D remains unclear. Written as DNA, the CDR3 is TGTGCCAGCAGTGAAGTTGCGCGGAACACCGGGGAGCTGTTTTTT. This gives the protein CASSEVARNTGELFF.